Presented here are 19 T cell receptor beta chains from one specimen sequenced in a study of blood T cell repertoires in COVID-19. The table came from immunoSEQ multiplex PCR; TCRdb's copy has only in-frame clones and leaves some out. This table holds about 270,000 clones, 83% found once. The specimen sequenced was peripheral blood. The receptors come from a woman aged 50 to 60 who had recovered from COVID-19.

In this sample, this clone turned up once. The rearrangement uses TRBV21-1 and TRBJ1-1; TRBD1, the D gene given by the table, was not confirmed from the DNA. TRBV21-1 is reported as a pseudogene. The CDR3 is 19 amino acids. This chain's CDR3 is CASSKTPPIGRDMNTEAFF. CDR3 sequence (DNA): TGTGCCAGCAGCAAAACCCCTCCCATCGGCAGGGACATGAACACTGAAGCTTTCTTT.

The chain uses TRBV19 and TRBJ2-7; 9 nucleotides align to TRBD1. The germline V gene has CDR1 LNHDA and CDR2 SQIVND (reference sequence). The CDR3 is 16 amino acids. The V and J ends lost 3 bases and 0 bases, in that order; junction bases with no gene match: 6. The chain's CDR3 is CASSMGQGAGSYEQYF. The CDR3 DNA sequence: TGTGCCAGTAGTATGGGACAGGGTGCGGGCTCCTACGAGCAGTACTTC.

The chain is built from TRBV5-1 and TRBJ2-7; the match to TRBD1 covers 8 bases. The CDR3 runs 14 residues. V shed 7 bases, J shed 0 bases, and the junction held 6 bases outside the gene matches. The germline CDR1 and CDR2 sequences are SGHRS and YFSETQ. CDR3 amino acids: CASATGDYSYEQYF. CDR3 in DNA: TGCGCCAGCGCGACAGGGGATTACTCCTACGAGCAGTACTTC.

The genes are TRBV5-8 and TRBJ1-2; the match to TRBD1 covers 11 bases. After removal of 4 bases from V and 5 bases from J, the junction contained 7 bases not matched to a gene. CDR3 size: 15 residues. Germline lookup yields CDR1 SGHTS and CDR2 YDEGEE. This CDR3 reads CASSAGQGAIYGYTF. DNA for the CDR3: TGTGCCAGCAGCGCAGGACAGGGGGCTATATATGGCTACACCTTC.

The chain links TRBV10-3 to TRBJ2-7; D is perhaps TRBD1 (6 bases). Trimming removed 10 bases from V and 1 base from J, with 11 bases in between. CDR3 length: 12 amino acids. The germline CDR1 and CDR2 sequences are ENHRY and SYGVKD. This CDR3 is CASRQESYEQYF. Here the CDR3 DNA reads TGTGCCAGCCGACAGGAATCCTACGAGCAGTACTTC.

The V gene is TRBV27, the J gene TRBJ2-7; TRBD2 matches at 7 bases. The germline V gene has CDR1 MNHEY and CDR2 SMNVEV (reference sequence). Trimming at V came to 3 bases and at J to 2 bases, leaving 7 bases not matched to a gene. The CDR3 has 15 amino acids. The CDR3 protein is CASSFREGSPYEQYF. As DNA, the CDR3 is TGTGCCAGCAGTTTCAGGGAGGGATCCCCCTACGAGCAGTACTTC.

Comment on this clone: Additional DNA sequences in this sample encode the identical CDR3. The chain combines TRBV11-2 with TRBJ1-1; TRBD1 matches 7 bases. V lost 1 base to trimming and J lost 4 bases; unmatched junction nucleotides: 3. This CDR3 spans 14 amino acids. The germline V gene encodes CDR1 SGHAT and CDR2 FQNNGV. CDR3 DNA sequence: TGTGCCAGCAGCTTAGGACAGGGAAGCACTGAAGCTTTCTTT. As protein: CASSLGQGSTEAFF. Supplemented by reference TRBV11-2 and TRBJ1-1, the full variable domain reads EAGVAQSPRYKIIEKRQSVAFWCNPISGHATLYWYQQILGQGPKLLIQFQNNGVVDDSQLPKDRFSAERLKGVDSTLKIQPAKLEDSAVYLCASSLGQGSTEAFFGQGTRLTVV.

This clone has at least ten counts. Other DNA sequences within the sample encode an identical CDR3. The CDR3 is CASSSSGGSYGYTF. The CDR3 DNA follows: TGTGCCAGCAGCTCCTCAGGGGGAAGCTATGGCTACACCTTC. The V call is TRBV7-2, the J call TRBJ1-2; 7 nucleotides align to TRBD1. V shed 4 bases and J 4 bases; nucleotides not matched to a gene: 6. This CDR3 contains 14 residues. Germline CDR1 is SGHTA and CDR2 is FQGNSA.

Only a few counts were recorded for this clone. The rearrangement links TRBV2 to TRBJ2-7; TRBD2 aligns across 11 bases. Looked up from germline, CDR1 is SNHLY and CDR2 is FYNNEI. V trimming: 5 bases; J trimming: 2 bases; junction bases outside the gene matches: 2. This CDR3 has 14 amino acids. In DNA form, the CDR3 reads TGTGCCAGCAGTAAGGGACTAGCGGCCTACGAGCAGTACTTC. It translates to CASSKGLAAYEQYF.

The V call is TRBV28, the J call TRBJ2-6; 13 bases are a match to TRBD2. Germline V lookup: CDR1 MDHEN, CDR2 SYDVKM. After removal of 6 bases from V and 2 bases from J, the junction contained 10 bases not matched to a gene. The CDR3 runs 19 residues. The CDR3 loop is CASRTGTSGTTAGANVLTF. CDR3 DNA: TGTGCCAGCAGAACCGGGACTAGCGGGACTACAGCTGGGGCCAACGTCCTGACTTTC.

The chain couples TRBV7-8 to TRBJ2-2, with D possibly matching TRBD2 (6 bases). The V gene's germline CDR1 is SGHVS and CDR2 FQNEAQ. This CDR3 spans 13 amino acids. Trimming pared 0 bases from V and 13 bases from J, leaving 12 bases between. CDR3 sequence reads: CASSLAGPRGLFF. CDR3 DNA: TGTGCCAGCAGCTTAGCCGGGCCGCGGGGGCTGTTTTTT.

As DNA, the CDR3 is TGTGCCAGCACCGTTGGGGCCAGACCGTTGAACACTGAAGCTTTCTTT. Protein sequence: CASTVGARPLNTEAFF. The J gene is TRBJ1-1, the V gene TRBV28; D is perhaps TRBD1 (5 bases). Looked up from germline, CDR1 is MDHEN and CDR2 is SYDVKM. This CDR3 is 16 amino acids long. V lost 7 bases and J 0 bases, leaving 18 bases between the germline ends.

CDR3: CASGSGLSTDTQYF. The CDR3 DNA is TGTGCCAGCGGGTCAGGGCTTAGCACAGATACGCAGTATTTT. J is TRBJ2-3 and V is TRBV2, with D perhaps matching TRBD1 (5 bases). The CDR3 spans 14 residues. Germline lookup yields CDR1 SNHLY and CDR2 FYNNEI. The V end lost 8 bases, the J end lost 0 bases, and 12 bases lay between the germline ends. Based on the CDR3 plus reference TRBV2 and TRBJ2-3, the full variable domain is EPEVTQTPSHQVTQMGQEVILRCVPISNHLYFYWYRQILGQKVEFLVSFYNNEISEKSEIFDDQFSVERPDGSNFTLKIRSTKLEDSAMYFCASGSGLSTDTQYFGPGTRLTVL.

The rearrangement uses TRBV9 and TRBJ1-1, with TRBD1 identical over 8 bases. V lost 3 bases and J lost 1; bases outside the gene matches: 8. The CDR3 runs to 16 residues. Germline loops: CDR1 SGDLS, CDR2 YYNGEE. CDR3 amino acids: CASSAPGGSGNTEAFF. CDR3 nucleotide sequence: TGTGCCAGCAGCGCCCCAGGGGGCTCAGGGAACACTGAAGCTTTCTTT.

V usage is TRBV27 and J usage is TRBJ2-7, with 10 bases that match TRBD1. Losses at the gene ends were 5 bases for V and 5 bases for J; bases not matched to a gene: 6. CDR1 is MNHEY and CDR2 is SMNVEV in the germline V gene (reference sequence). CDR3 length: 14 residues. CDR3 DNA: TGTGCCAGCAGTGACAGGGGGCCCTTGGACGAGCAGTACTTC. Translated: CASSDRGPLDEQYF.

The V and J genes are TRBV5-1 and TRBJ2-7, with TRBD1 as a possible D gene (5 bases). Germline V gene sequence: CDR1 SGHRS, CDR2 YFSETQ. The CDR3 is made up of 14 amino acids. Trimming removed 5 bases at V and 0 bases at J, with 12 bases between. DNA for the CDR3: TGCGCCAGCAGATACCAGGGCGGCTCCTACGAGCAGTACTTC. Its translation is CASRYQGGSYEQYF.

This chain links TRBV4-1 with TRBJ1-2, with D perhaps TRBD1 (5 bases). Germline CDR1 and CDR2: MGHRA and YSYEKL. The V end lost 8 bases, the J end lost 8 bases, and 21 bases lay between the germline ends. This CDR3 spans 14 amino acids. CDR3 protein: CASYPGLGRRGYTF. Written as DNA, the CDR3 is TGCGCCAGCTACCCAGGTCTGGGGCGGAGAGGCTACACCTTC.

This clone was picked up one time. Here the CDR3 reads CASSFMTGMNTEAFF. Written as DNA, the CDR3 is TGTGCCAGCAGCTTTATGACAGGGATGAACACTGAAGCTTTCTTT. This chain joins TRBV5-5 and TRBJ1-1, with 7 bases identical to TRBD1. J lost 0 bases, V lost 2 bases, and 4 bases had no gene match. CDR1 and CDR2 from the germline V gene are SGHKS and YYEKEE (reference sequence). The CDR3 is 15 amino acids.

The chain uses TRBV27 and TRBJ2-3; possibly TRBD2 for D (6 bases). This CDR3 comprises 13 residues. The V gene's germline CDR1 is MNHEY and CDR2 SMNVEV (reference sequence). V was cut by 6 bases and J by 6 bases, with 13 bases left in between. The CDR3 loop reads CASRPGLVDTQYF. The CDR3 DNA follows: TGTGCCAGCAGGCCGGGACTTGTCGATACGCAGTATTTT.